The 6 T cell receptor beta chains reported below all come from one sample, sequenced in a study of T cell repertoires in cytomegalovirus infection. One entry per CDR3 protein results from TCRdb running MiXCR on the reads. The sample lists tens of thousands of distinct CDR3 sequences, around 18% occurring once. Antigens of these TCRs are unknown. The sample here was CD8+ T cells from cultured PBMCs, taken from culture after CMV antigen stimulation. All receptors derive from a human donor in good health (CMV status not recorded). Some clones in this sample may be carry-over from other donors' samples.

This clonotype was observed a few times. V is TRBV7-9 and J is TRBJ2-3; D may be TRBD1 (7 bases). The CDR3 is 15 residues long. Germline V gives CDR1 SEHNR, CDR2 FQNEAQ (reference sequence). V lost 3 bases to trimming and J lost 2 bases, with 12 bases between them. The CDR3 is CASSFTGDSTDTQYF. The CDR3, as DNA: TGTGCCAGCAGCTTTACAGGGGACTCCACAGATACGCAGTATTTT. Complete variable domain (other parts from reference TRBV7-9 and TRBJ2-3): DTGVSQNPRHKITKRGQNVTFRCDPISEHNRLYWYRQTLGQGPEFLTYFQNEAQLEKSRLLSDRFSAERPKGSFSTLEIQRTEQGDSAMYLCASSFTGDSTDTQYFGPGTRLTVL.

The CDR3 DNA is TGTGCCAGCAGTCCCCGGGACAGAGACACCGGGGAGCTGTTTTTT. Translating gives CASSPRDRDTGELFF. The chain is built from TRBV12-3 or TRBV12-4 and TRBJ2-2, with 7 bases matching TRBD1. The CDR3 runs to 15 residues. After removal of 5 bases from V and 3 bases from J, the junction contained 6 bases not matched to a gene.

The genes are TRBV12-3 or TRBV12-4 and TRBJ2-1; TRBD1 matches 9 bases. The CDR3 is 15 amino acids. V lost 7 bases to trimming and J lost 4 bases; unmatched junction nucleotides: 8. CDR3 sequence: CASTAEGQGYNEQFF. CDR3 DNA sequence: TGTGCCAGCACCGCGGAGGGACAGGGATACAATGAGCAGTTCTTC.

CDR3 nucleotides: TGTGCCAGCAGCTTGCGGGGGGGCAGCACAGATACGCAGTATTTT. Its protein is CASSLRGGSTDTQYF. The rearrangement links TRBV7-6 to TRBJ2-3, with 9 bases fitting TRBD2. This CDR3 is 15 amino acids long. V shed 3 bases and J 0 bases; nucleotides not matched to a gene: 1. CDR1 is SGHVS and CDR2 is FNYEAQ in the germline V gene.

This clonotype was counted a few times. This rearrangement joins TRBV7-2 to TRBJ2-7, with D perhaps matching TRBD2 (6 bases). The germline V gene has CDR1 SGHTA and CDR2 FQGNSA. This CDR3 region has 15 residues. V was trimmed by 1 base and J by 7 bases, leaving 17 bases between them. The DNA for the CDR3 is TGTGCCAGCAGCTTAGATCCGGGAGTGACGAAAGAGCAGTACTTC. Residues: CASSLDPGVTKEQYF. Together with reference TRBV7-2 and TRBJ2-7, the CDR3 gives the full variable domain: GAGVSQSPSNKVTEKGKDVELRCDPISGHTALYWYRQSLGQGLEFLIYFQGNSAPDKSGLPSDRFSAERTGGSVSTLTIQRTQQEDSAVYLCASSLDPGVTKEQYFGPGTRLTVT.

This clonotype has a handful of counts. The CDR3 nucleotides are TGCAGTGCTAGAGGGCTATCCGGGGGGAGCGAGCAGTTCTTC. Its translation is CSARGLSGGSEQFF. This chain connects TRBV20-1 to TRBJ2-1; TRBD2 matches 7 bases. V lost 1 base to trimming and J lost 10 bases; unmatched junction nucleotides: 10. Per germline, CDR1 DFQATT and CDR2 SNEGSKA (reference sequence). There are 14 residues in the CDR3.